Described below is a single T cell receptor beta chain sequence and its context. An end of the junction does not agree with germline; a read error may underlie this. This record comes from a study of T cell changes during pregnancy in multiple sclerosis. From germline, CDR1 is SGHTS and CDR2 YDEGEE. CDR3 length: 17 amino acids. Profiled with immunoSEQ multiplex PCR; TCRdb holds only in-frame clones, not every one. In the table there are 13,000 to 15,000 clones, approximately 95% of which are singletons. The chain links TRBV5-8 to TRBJ2-1; possibly TRBD1 for D (6 bases). This specimen was peripheral blood, taken in the second trimester of pregnancy. This sequence was found in a female donor in good health, enrolled as a control in a pregnancy study. The CDR3 here is CASNLRGRGTLNNEQFF. The CDR3 DNA reads TGTGCCAGCAACTTGAGGGGTCGTGGGACATTAAACAATGAGCAGTTCTTC.